A single sample is the source of the 2 T cell receptor beta chains below, sequenced in a study of molecular identifiers for immune sequencing clone quantification. MiXCR, run by TCRdb on the PCR reads, gives a single entry per CDR3 protein. The sample lists about 640,000 distinct CDR3 sequences; about 20% were seen once. Sequenced sample: naive CD8+ T cells from blood, with Jurkat cell RNA spiked in. The sample's subset: FACS-sorted CD8+CD4-CCR7+CD45RA+ naive T cells. The receptors derive from a human donor in good health. Some libraries in this study had Jurkat cell RNA spiked in.

This clonotype was detected a few times. The CDR3 loop reads CASSYSGTSLNEQFF. CDR3 in DNA: TGTGCCAGCAGTTACTCTGGGACTAGCCTGAATGAGCAGTTCTTC. The rearrangement links TRBV6-2 or TRBV6-3 to TRBJ2-1, with TRBD2 identical over 9 bases. V lost 0 bases to trimming and J lost 7 bases; unmatched junction nucleotides: 4. From germline, CDR1 is MNHEY and CDR2 SVGEGT. This CDR3 is built from 15 residues.

At least ten counts were recorded for this clonotype. The rearrangement uses TRBV4-3 and TRBJ1-1, with D uncertain. The germline gives CDR1 LGHNA, CDR2 YSLEER. V lost 4 bases and J lost 3, with 12 bases in between. The CDR3 is 14 amino acids. For the CDR3, the DNA is TGCGCCAGCAGCCCAAGCGCAAAAGACACTGAAGCTTTCTTT. Translation gives CASSPSAKDTEAFF.